The 30 T cell receptor beta chains below were found in one sample sequenced in a study of beta chain features in type 1 diabetes. cDNA synthesis used the whole RNA isolate, giving expressed TCRB sequences. Generated by immunoSEQ multiplex PCR, the TCRdb table keeps only in-frame clones and is missing some. The repertoire consists of 350,000 to 450,000 clones, with around 15% occurring once and the leading ten covering under 0.02%. The sample comprised naive CD4+ T cells from blood. These receptor sequences come from a woman younger than 35 in good health.

The chain carries TRBV4-1 and TRBJ2-7; 12 bases fit TRBD2. The V gene end was trimmed by 5 bases and the J gene end by 3 bases; junction bases not matched to a gene: 5. CDR3 size: 15 residues. Germline CDR1 MGHRA, CDR2 YSYEKL. The CDR3 nucleotides read TGCGCCAGCAGCGAGACTAGCGGGAGAGTCTACGAGCAGTACTTC. Translation: CASSETSGRVYEQYF.

This chain joins TRBV9 and TRBJ2-4, with TRBD2 identical over 7 bases. Losses at the gene ends were 7 bases for V and 6 bases for J; bases not matched to a gene: 1. Germline V CDR1 and CDR2: SGDLS, YYNGEE. CDR3 length: 11 residues. As DNA, the CDR3 is TGTGCCAGCGGGGAGGGAAACATTCAGTACTTC. This codes for CASGEGNIQYF.

The V and J genes are TRBV19 and TRBJ2-3, with 9 bases that match TRBD2. The trim removed 4 bases at V and 3 bases at J, leaving 8 bases unmatched. CDR3 length: 16 residues. The V gene's germline CDR1 is LNHDA and CDR2 SQIVND (reference sequence). CDR3 nucleotide sequence: TGTGCCAGTAGTAGGACCTTAGCGGGAGAGACAGATACGCAGTATTTT. It codes for CASSRTLAGETDTQYF.

The rearrangement joins TRBV5-4 to TRBJ2-5, with TRBD2 matching over 9 bases. J lost 5 bases, V lost 5 bases, and 10 bases had no gene match. Germline assignment: CDR1 SGHNT and CDR2 YYREEE (reference sequence). This CDR3 is 15 amino acids long. The CDR3 is CASSSLAGRKETQYF. CDR3 DNA sequence: TGTGCCAGCAGTTCCCTAGCGGGAAGGAAGGAGACCCAGTACTTC. Together with reference TRBV5-4 and TRBJ2-5, the CDR3 gives the full variable domain: ETGVTQSPTHLIKTRGQQVTLRCSSQSGHNTVSWYQQALGQGPQFIFQYYREEENGRGNFPPRFSGLQFPNYSSELNVNALELDDSALYLCASSSLAGRKETQYFGPGTRLLVL.

CDR3 nucleotides: TGCAGCGTTGAAGGGACAGGGAATAGCGAGACCCAGTACTTC. It specifies CSVEGTGNSETQYF. The chain joins TRBV29-1 to TRBJ2-5; 8 bases match TRBD1. This CDR3 is 14 amino acids long. J was trimmed by 5 bases and V by 1 base; bases with no gene match: 6. The germline CDR1 and CDR2 sequences are SQVTM and ANQGSEA.

In this sample, this clone turned up a few times. This chain connects TRBV30 to TRBJ2-7; 10 positions agree with TRBD1. This CDR3 has 14 residues. The J segment lost 3 bases and the V segment lost 1 base, leaving 3 bases of the junction unmatched. Per the germline V gene, CDR1 is GTSNPN and CDR2 is SVGIG (reference sequence). The CDR3 spells CAWSADRGYYEQYF. The CDR3 DNA follows: TGTGCCTGGAGTGCGGACAGGGGGTACTACGAGCAGTACTTC. The whole variable domain, remainder taken from reference TRBV30 and TRBJ2-7, is SQTIHQWPATLVQPVGSPLSLECTVEGTSNPNLYWYRQAAGRGLQLLFYSVGIGQISSEVPQNLSASRPQDRQFILSSKKLLLSDSGFYLCAWSADRGYYEQYFGPGTRLTVT.

The chain carries TRBV18 and TRBJ1-2; D possibly corresponds to TRBD1 (6 bases). Trimming shortened V by 4 bases and J by 8 bases, and 14 bases separated the two germline ends. This CDR3 is 13 amino acids long. From germline, CDR1 is KGHSH and CDR2 LQKENI. The CDR3 DNA reads TGTGCCAGCTCACGATCAGGGGATTTGGGCTACACCTTC. It encodes CASSRSGDLGYTF.

The chain carries TRBV5-1 and TRBJ2-3, with 9 bases aligning to TRBD1. The CDR3 runs 16 residues. V was pared by 2 bases and J by 0 bases, with 4 bases of the junction left unmatched. CDR1 is SGHRS, CDR2 YFSETQ, per germline. The CDR3 nucleotides read TGCGCCAGCAGCTTACTGGGACAGGGAAGCACAGATACGCAGTATTTT. It translates to CASSLLGQGSTDTQYF.

This clone was seen only a few times. This chain connects TRBV18 to TRBJ2-5; weak D call: TRBD1 (5 bases). From germline, CDR1 is KGHSH and CDR2 LQKENI. The CDR3 loop spans 14 amino acids. V was pared by 1 base and J by 4 bases, with 10 bases between. The CDR3 sequence: CASSPRAGRETQYF. The CDR3 bases are TGTGCCAGCTCACCACGGGCAGGGCGAGAGACCCAGTACTTC.

Only a few counts were recorded for this clone. The CDR3 bases are TGTGCCAGCAGTGTGGGCACCCCGTCCTACAATGAGCAGTTCTTC. Translating gives CASSVGTPSYNEQFF. The chain carries TRBV25-1 and TRBJ2-1, with D uncertain. Germline V gene sequence: CDR1 MGHDK, CDR2 SYGVNS. V gave up 4 bases and J gave up 1 base, with 11 bases separating them. The CDR3 has 15 amino acids.

This clone has a handful of counts. The chain is built from TRBV25-1 and TRBJ2-1; possible D gene TRBD2, 6 bases. CDR1 is MGHDK, CDR2 SYGVNS, per germline. V was cut by 7 bases and J by 4 bases, with 14 bases left in between. The CDR3 has 14 amino acids. CDR3 sequence reads: CASITAGPYNEQFF. CDR3 bases: TGTGCCAGCATCACGGCGGGGCCGTACAATGAGCAGTTCTTC.

The chain links TRBV5-1 to TRBJ1-1; D may be TRBD1 (5 bases). V was shortened by 0 bases and J by 4 bases, with 7 bases between the two germline ends. The CDR3 is made up of 13 amino acids. CDR1 is SGHRS, CDR2 YFSETQ, per germline. The DNA for the CDR3 is TGCGCCAGCAGCTTGGACGGGGGCACTGAAGCTTTCTTT. Residues: CASSLDGGTEAFF.

This rearrangement joins TRBV5-4 to TRBJ2-1; 10 bases align to TRBD2. The germline V gene encodes CDR1 SGHNT and CDR2 YYREEE (reference sequence). The J segment lost 12 bases and the V segment lost 2 bases, leaving 5 bases of the junction unmatched. CDR3 length: 13 amino acids. CDR3 sequence: CASSLKAGGPQFF. The CDR3 bases are TGTGCCAGCAGCTTAAAAGCGGGAGGGCCGCAGTTCTTC.

This clone appeared a few times. The chain has TRBV29-1 and TRBJ1-2; tentative D call: TRBD1 (6 bases). Trimming left V 3 bases short and J 6 bases short, with 17 bases between. The CDR3 has 14 residues. CDR1 SQVTM and CDR2 ANQGSEA come from the germline V gene. The CDR3, as DNA: TGCAGCGTTGACCCCGGCAGGGGTATCCATGGCTACACCTTC. This translates into CSVDPGRGIHGYTF.

The J gene is TRBJ2-7, the V gene TRBV30; D is perhaps TRBD2 (5 bases). The V end was cut by 3 bases, the J end by 7 bases, with 16 bases between. The CDR3 is made up of 13 amino acids. Germline CDR1 reads GTSNPN; CDR2 reads SVGIG (reference sequence). CDR3 sequence reads: CAWSAGLGGEQYF. In DNA form, the CDR3 reads TGTGCCTGGAGCGCCGGTTTAGGAGGTGAGCAGTACTTC.

The chain links TRBV14 to TRBJ2-7; D gene uncertain. Deletions cut 4 bases from V and 6 bases from J, with 19 bases between. Germline-derived CDR1 and CDR2 are SGHDN and FVKESK. The CDR3 spans 15 residues. The CDR3 loop is CASSRNTGPRGEQYF. The CDR3 nucleotides are TGTGCCAGCAGCCGAAATACTGGCCCAAGAGGCGAGCAGTACTTC.

This clone was observed a few times. The V and J genes are TRBV30 and TRBJ2-7, with TRBD1 matching 8 bases. CDR3 length equals 15 residues. Germline V gene sequence: CDR1 GTSNPN, CDR2 SVGIG (reference sequence). The junction had 8 bases not matched to a gene; V was cut back by 2 bases and J by 2 bases. For the CDR3, the DNA is TGTGCCTGGAGTAAGGGACAGGTGGGGCCCTACGAGCAGTACTTC. It is translated as CAWSKGQVGPYEQYF.

CDR3 DNA: TGTGCCAGCAGTCGCGGACAGTCCTCCTACGAGCAGTACTTC. This gives the protein CASSRGQSSYEQYF. The rearrangement joins TRBV5-6 to TRBJ2-7; tentatively, D is TRBD1 (6 bases). From germline, CDR1 is SGHDT and CDR2 YYEEEE. This CDR3 comprises 14 residues. V was trimmed by 5 bases and J by 0 bases, leaving 12 bases between them.

This sequence joins TRBV7-2 and TRBJ2-4; 7 bases are shared with TRBD2. CDR1 and CDR2 (germline): SGHTA, FQGNSA. With 8 bases clipped from V and 0 bases from J, the junction kept 4 bases outside the gene matches. The CDR3 runs to 14 residues. In DNA form, the CDR3 reads TGTGCCAGCGCGGGAGATCTAGCCAAAAACATTCAGTACTTC. Its translation is CASAGDLAKNIQYF.

The table lists this clone with a few counts. The chain combines TRBV28 with TRBJ2-1, with no clear D. Germline CDR1 reads MDHEN; CDR2 reads SYDVKM. The CDR3 loop spans 14 amino acids. Trimming stripped 7 bases from V and 5 bases from J, with 15 bases between. CDR3 in amino acids: CASNPRFIHNEQFF. For the CDR3, the DNA is TGTGCCAGCAACCCCCGGTTCATCCACAATGAGCAGTTCTTC.

The V gene is TRBV5-1, the J gene TRBJ2-5; D may be TRBD2 (6 bases). The CDR3 is 15 residues long. V was clipped by 2 bases and J by 4 bases, with 15 bases between them. Germline V gene lookup returns CDR1 SGHRS and CDR2 YFSETQ. CDR3 sequence (DNA): TGCGCCAGCAGCTTAGCCGGGACTCTCCGAGAGACCCAGTACTTC. Residues: CASSLAGTLRETQYF.

This chain links TRBV29-1 with TRBJ2-7, with 7 positions matching TRBD2. The germline CDR1 and CDR2 sequences are SQVTM and ANQGSEA. The CDR3 covers 14 residues. With 6 bases clipped from V and 3 bases from J, the junction kept 11 bases outside the gene matches. The CDR3 here is CSVSWVASGYEQYF. CDR3 nucleotides: TGCAGCGTCTCGTGGGTGGCTAGCGGCTACGAGCAGTACTTC.

The chain joins TRBV30 to TRBJ1-2; D remains unclear. CDR3 length: 14 amino acids. Germline-derived CDR1 and CDR2 are GTSNPN and SVGIG (reference sequence). Trimming left V 3 bases short and J 8 bases short, with 19 bases between. The DNA for the CDR3 is TGTGCCTGGAGCGCCCCCCAAAGATGGCAAGGCTACACCTTC. This sequence encodes CAWSAPQRWQGYTF.

The gene calls are TRBV28 and TRBJ2-1; maybe TRBD2 (5 bases). This CDR3 region has 20 residues. The germline V and J ends were trimmed by 6 bases and 1 base, with 28 bases remaining between them. From germline, CDR1 is MDHEN and CDR2 SYDVKM. Here the CDR3 DNA reads TGTGCCAGCAGGGGATTGGGCGCCCCAGGAGGTACCGGTTCCTACAATGAGCAGTTCTTC. This encodes CASRGLGAPGGTGSYNEQFF.

The chain joins TRBV7-2 to TRBJ2-4; TRBD1 agrees at 9 bases. Per germline, CDR1 SGHTA and CDR2 FQGNSA. The V and J ends lost 4 bases and 8 bases, in that order; junction bases with no gene match: 3. The CDR3 has 13 amino acids. The CDR3 reads CASSWGQGDIQYF. Written as DNA, the CDR3 is TGTGCCAGCAGCTGGGGACAGGGAGACATTCAGTACTTC.

The V gene is TRBV27, the J gene TRBJ2-2; 9 bases are shared with TRBD1. Germline assignment: CDR1 MNHEY and CDR2 SMNVEV (reference sequence). J lost 3 bases, V lost 5 bases, and 13 bases had no gene match. There are 18 residues in the CDR3. The CDR3 reads CASSINRGRLMDTGELFF. As DNA, the CDR3 is TGTGCCAGCAGTATTAACAGGGGGCGCTTGATGGACACCGGGGAGCTGTTTTTT.

The rearrangement joins TRBV9 to TRBJ2-3; 7 bases line up with TRBD2. The CDR3 extends over 13 amino acids. Germline V lookup: CDR1 SGDLS, CDR2 YYNGEE. The trim removed 5 bases at V and 3 bases at J, leaving 3 bases unmatched. The CDR3 coding sequence is TGTGCCAGCAGTCAGCGGGGAACAGATACGCAGTATTTT. Translated: CASSQRGTDTQYF.

This clone was counted only a few times. The chain uses TRBV7-9 and TRBJ1-5; no clear D. The CDR3 extends over 14 amino acids. From germline, CDR1 is SEHNR and CDR2 FQNEAQ (reference sequence). V dropped 1 base and J dropped 2 bases, with 6 bases sitting between them. The CDR3 reads CASSLVEGNQPQHF. In DNA, the CDR3 is TGTGCCAGCAGCTTAGTCGAGGGCAATCAGCCCCAGCATTTT.

In its sample, this clone was seen a few times. The V gene is TRBV30, the J gene TRBJ1-4; TRBD1 agrees at 9 bases. CDR1 GTSNPN and CDR2 SVGIG come from the germline V gene (reference sequence). Trimming cost V 2 bases and J 4 bases; bases outside gene matches: 2. CDR3 length: 14 amino acids. CDR3 in amino acids: CAWSRGQGNEKLFF. In nucleotides, the CDR3 is TGTGCCTGGAGTCGGGGACAGGGTAATGAAAAACTGTTTTTT.

The rearrangement links TRBV9 to TRBJ2-1, with 11 bases identical to TRBD2. The germline CDR1 and CDR2 sequences are SGDLS and YYNGEE. Trimming removed 5 bases from V and 9 bases from J; junction bases left unmatched: 13. This CDR3 is built from 16 residues. The CDR3 DNA is TGTGCCAGCAGGTCAACCGGGACTAGCGGCGCGGGTGAGCAGTTCTTC. Translating it yields CASRSTGTSGAGEQFF.